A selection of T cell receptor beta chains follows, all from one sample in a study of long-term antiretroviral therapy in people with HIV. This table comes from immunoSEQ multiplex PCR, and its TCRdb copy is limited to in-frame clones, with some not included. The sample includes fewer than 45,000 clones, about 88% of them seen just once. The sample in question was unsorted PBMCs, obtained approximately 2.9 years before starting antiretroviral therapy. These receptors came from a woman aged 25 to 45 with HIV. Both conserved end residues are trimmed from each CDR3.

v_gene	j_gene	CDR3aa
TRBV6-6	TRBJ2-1	ASRPRGAAVNEQF
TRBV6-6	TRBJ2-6	AVGTGIPGANVLT
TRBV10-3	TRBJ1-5	AISEGRGNQPQH
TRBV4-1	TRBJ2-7	ASSPRQGAGGEQY
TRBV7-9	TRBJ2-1	ASNPTGLYEQF
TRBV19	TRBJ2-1	ASTPSGGYNEQF
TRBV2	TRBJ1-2	ASSEGSRGYGYT
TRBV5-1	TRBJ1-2	ASRPGANYGYT
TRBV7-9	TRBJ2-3	ASSSPAGGC
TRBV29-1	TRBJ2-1	SVVRTEKHNEQF
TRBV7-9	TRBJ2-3	ASSLDFRKTDTQY
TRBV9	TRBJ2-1	ASSVAGAHNEQF
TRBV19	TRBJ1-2	ASTPVSNGFGYT
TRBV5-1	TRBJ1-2	ASSTDGTVEGYT
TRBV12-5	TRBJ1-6	ASAIDWANNSPLH
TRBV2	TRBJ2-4	ASSEEAAAGRY
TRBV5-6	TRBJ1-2	ASSNGTSSYGYT
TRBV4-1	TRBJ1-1	ASSQGGSFGTEAF
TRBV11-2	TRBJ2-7	ASSFETGDYEQY
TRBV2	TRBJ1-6	ARRSGSNSPLH
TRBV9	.	ASSLEFGEQY
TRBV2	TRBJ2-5	ASSDSPRTGGRETQY
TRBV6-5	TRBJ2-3	ASSYDGRTDTQY
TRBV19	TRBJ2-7	ATAGTAISEQY
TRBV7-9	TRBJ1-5	ASSLGVNQPQH
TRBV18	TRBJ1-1	ASFLTLNTEAF
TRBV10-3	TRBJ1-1	AISESSPEAF
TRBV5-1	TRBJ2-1	ASSTEDSFNEQF
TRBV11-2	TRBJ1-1	ASRWRTEAF
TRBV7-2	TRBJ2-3	ASSLQPGLGTDTQY
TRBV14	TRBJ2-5	ASSQVMGRKTQY
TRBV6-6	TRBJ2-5	ASSYPAQMGKTQY
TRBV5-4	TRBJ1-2	ASSPGGQPNYGYT
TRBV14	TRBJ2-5	ASSQDHLDWGYQETQY
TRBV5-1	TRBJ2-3	ASRTSGYTDTQY
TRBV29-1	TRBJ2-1	SVLSRVNDEQF
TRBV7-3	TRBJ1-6	ASSLHTNSPLH
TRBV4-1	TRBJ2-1	ASSQPTGSSYNEQF
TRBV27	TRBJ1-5	ASSLSGSLSNQPQH
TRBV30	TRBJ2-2	AWRGTRLAGEPRETGELF
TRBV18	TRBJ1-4	ASSQDHGSKNEKLF
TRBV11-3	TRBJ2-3	ASSLGTSGGSLEY
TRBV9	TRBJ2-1	ASNYVGTSYNEQF
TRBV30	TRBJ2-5	AWSVQETQY